The rows below give T cell receptor beta chains drawn from one sample of a study of blood T cell repertoires in COVID-19. TCRdb's table, derived via immunoSEQ multiplex PCR, lists solely in-frame clones and lacks some. The sample lists fewer than 250,000 clones, about four fifths occurring once. Sequences were obtained from peripheral blood. The receptor set was obtained from a woman between 45 and 65 years old with acute or convalescent COVID-19. Each CDR3 is given with its conserved first and last residue. Fields, in order: D gene, V gene, J gene, clone size, CDR3 protein, CDR3 DNA. A D gene is named only where the DNA matches it firmly. A row's size may be missing; if present it is once, few, many or a size class.

>TRBD1|TRBV10-3|TRBJ2-2|once
CAINSPDRGRTGELFF
TGTGCCATCAACTCCCCCGACAGGGGGCGCACCGGGGAGCTGTTTTTT
>TRBD1|TRBV9|TRBJ1-6|NA
CASSPMDRNNSPLHF
TGTGCCAGCAGCCCTATGGACAGGAATAATTCACCCCTCCACTTT
>NA|TRBV27|TRBJ1-5|NA
CASSLEATRPQHF
TGTGCCAGCAGTTTAGAGGCGACTCGGCCCCAGCATTTT
>NA|TRBV11-2|TRBJ2-5|NA
CASRLGQYQETQYF
TGTGCCAGCAGGCTAGGACAGTACCAAGAGACCCAGTACTTC
>TRBD2|TRBV19|TRBJ2-1|NA
CASRASGRDSEQFF
TGTGCCAGTAGGGCTAGCGGGAGGGACTCTGAGCAGTTCTTC
>TRBD2|TRBV5-1|TRBJ2-5|NA
CASSSWGPSGSGKTQYF
TGCGCCAGCAGCTCGTGGGGCCCTAGCGGGAGCGGGAAGACCCAGTACTTC
>TRBD2|TRBV19|TRBJ2-1|NA
CASSVPRPQRAGGPNEQFF
TGTGCCAGTAGTGTCCCCCGGCCCCAGCGAGCGGGAGGGCCGAATGAGCAGTTCTTC
>TRBD1|TRBV20-1|TRBJ1-1|many
CSASDRGGTEAFF
TGCAGTGCTAGTGACAGGGGTGGAACTGAAGCTTTCTTT
>NA|TRBV15|TRBJ1-3|NA
CATSRDHGPGLGNTIYF
TGTGCCACCAGCAGAGATCATGGACCAGGGTTGGGAAACACCATATATTTT
>NA|TRBV5-3|TRBJ2-1|NA
CARSSRLSYNEQFF
TGTGCCAGAAGCTCCCGGTTATCCTACAATGAGCAGTTCTTC
>NA|TRBV11-2|TRBJ2-1|NA
CASSLLVDEQFF
TGTGCCAGCAGCTTACTAGTGGATGAGCAGTTCTTC
>TRBD1|TRBV5-1|TRBJ2-3|few
CASSSRTGGTDTQYF
TGCGCCAGCAGCAGTAGGACAGGGGGCACAGATACGCAGTATTTT
>TRBD1|TRBV10-1|TRBJ1-1|NA
CASSVGQGTEAFF
TGCGCCAGCAGTGTAGGACAGGGCACTGAAGCTTTCTTT
>TRBD2|TRBV19|TRBJ2-3|NA
CASTRGVAGAAADTQYF
TGTGCCAGTACCAGAGGGGTAGCGGGAGCGGCCGCGGATACGCAGTATTTT
>TRBD1|TRBV10-1|TRBJ2-5|NA
CASSGGGVETQYF
TGCGCCAGCAGTGGAGGGGGCGTGGAGACCCAGTACTTC
>TRBD1|TRBV27|TRBJ1-4|NA
CASSTRDRGYEKLFF
TGTGCCAGCAGTACACGGGACAGGGGGTACGAAAAACTGTTTTTT
>NA|TRBV28|TRBJ2-7|once
CASTHQGAYEQYF
TGTGCCAGCACCCACCAGGGCGCCTACGAGCAGTACTTC
>NA|TRBV28|TRBJ2-5|NA
CASSLRETQYF
TGTGCCAGCAGTTTGAGGGAGACCCAGTACTTC